This T cell receptor beta chain is drawn from a study of blood T cell repertoires in COVID-19. In the study's own analysis: Nucleated cell number was recorded as an estimate derived from reference gene primer amplification. Using immunoSEQ multiplex PCR, the repertoire was profiled, and TCRdb retains in-frame clones only, with some absent. For V, J and clone size, that table is used; D and trimming come from the DNA. In the table there are roughly 410,000 clones, more than 70% of which are singletons. Sequencing was carried out using peripheral blood. The sequence came from a woman aged 55-70 years with COVID-19, enrolled during active disease.

The CDR3 sequence: CASSLLRQGITNTGELFF. The CDR3, as DNA: TGTGCCAGCAGTTTATTAAGACAGGGTATAACGAACACCGGGGAGCTGTTTTTT. This rearrangement joins TRBV28 to TRBJ2-2, with 7 nucleotides matching TRBD1. The J segment lost 0 bases and the V segment lost 1 base, leaving 8 bases of the junction unmatched. The length of the CDR3 is 18 residues. Germline V CDR1 and CDR2: MDHEN, SYDVKM.